The 18 T cell receptor beta chains listed next were all sequenced from one sample in a study of post-analysis software for immune sequencing data. General observations from the study: There were roughly 5 TRBV segments more frequent in patients than controls, and TRBV5-6, TRBV5-1 and TRBV20-1 were among them.

Unique molecular identifiers were built into the TCR beta cDNA libraries. Each CDR3 protein gets one entry after TCRdb re-called the PCR reads with MiXCR. Of a few hundred thousand distinct CDR3 sequences listed, 30% to 45% are singletons. No antigen is known for these receptors. The sequenced sample consisted of blood. The receptors stem from a girl aged 10-17 years with multiple sclerosis.

The gene calls are TRBV6-1 and TRBJ1-6; 9 bases agree with TRBD1. Looked up from germline, CDR1 is MNHNS and CDR2 is SASEGT. V trimming: 5 bases; J trimming: 6 bases; junction bases outside the gene matches: 11. The CDR3 extends over 17 amino acids. In nucleotides, the CDR3 is TGTGCCAGCAGTCGCACACGGGACAGGGCGGGTAATTCACCCCTCCACTTT. It codes for CASSRTRDRAGNSPLHF.

The chain carries TRBV5-1 and TRBJ2-4; 11 bases are a match to TRBD1. The last part of the DNA fits TRBJ2-7 better; the J call may be wrong. The CDR3 covers 13 residues. Germline V gene data show CDR1 as SGHRS and CDR2 as YFSETQ. The CDR3 DNA sequence: TGCGCCAGCAGAGGGACAGGGGGAGACGAGCAGTACTTC. It translates to CASRGTGGDEQYF.

The chain joins TRBV30 to TRBJ1-1; D perhaps matches TRBD1 (5 bases). Germline V gene data show CDR1 as GTSNPN and CDR2 as SVGIG (reference sequence). The CDR3 is made up of 14 amino acids. The V end was cut by 2 bases, the J end by 4 bases, with 14 bases between. The CDR3 DNA reads TGTGCCTGGAGTCCAACAGGAGCGGTCACTGAAGCTTTCTTT. Its translation: CAWSPTGAVTEAFF.

This clonotype has only a few counts. DNA of the CDR3: TGTGCCATCAGTGACGGGCTAGCGGGGGTCGAGCAGTACTTC. Its protein is CAISDGLAGVEQYF. The chain uses TRBV10-3 and TRBJ2-7; 10 positions match TRBD2. This CDR3 region has 14 residues. V shed 3 bases and J 6 bases; nucleotides not matched to a gene: 5. Germline CDR1 and CDR2: ENHRY and SYGVKD.

This chain uses TRBV9 with TRBJ2-1; 7 bases match TRBD1. Germline CDR1 is SGDLS and CDR2 is YYNGEE. The CDR3 contains 15 residues. Trimming cost V 3 bases and J 11 bases; bases outside gene matches: 14. The CDR3 reads CASSGTGDRGSKQFF. DNA for the CDR3: TGTGCCAGCAGCGGCACAGGGGATCGGGGAAGTAAGCAGTTCTTC. The full variable domain, with the rest looked up from reference TRBV9 and TRBJ2-1, is DSGVTQTPKHLITATGQRVTLRCSPRSGDLSVYWYQQSLDQGLQFLIQYYNGEERAKGNILERFSAQQFPDLHSELNLSSLELGDSALYFCASSGTGDRGSKQFFGPGTRLTVL.

This clonotype was counted a few times. The V and J genes are TRBV4-1 and TRBJ2-5; 8 bases line up with TRBD2. Germline CDR1 is MGHRA and CDR2 is YSYEKL. Trimming removed 0 bases from V and 5 bases from J; junction bases left unmatched: 8. The CDR3 is 16 amino acids. This chain's CDR3 is CASSQEKRGLPETQYF. CDR3 coding DNA: TGCGCCAGCAGCCAAGAGAAGCGGGGGCTACCGGAGACCCAGTACTTC.

The chain links TRBV6-1 to TRBJ1-4; D unresolved. Trimming left V 6 bases short and J 6 bases short, with 14 bases between. The CDR3 is made up of 14 amino acids. Germline V gene sequence: CDR1 MNHNS, CDR2 SASEGT. CDR3 DNA sequence: TGTGCCAGCAGATGGCGGGGAACGGATGAAAAACTGTTTTTT. Residues: CASRWRGTDEKLFF.

The V call is TRBV5-1, the J call TRBJ2-5; 8 bases are a match to TRBD2. Germline CDR1 reads SGHRS; CDR2 reads YFSETQ. V gave up 2 bases and J gave up 4 bases; unmatched junction bases: 10. The CDR3 has 16 residues. CDR3 bases: TGCGCCAGCAGCTTTGGAGCGGGGGAGGAGGGAGAGACCCAGTACTTC. As protein: CASSFGAGEEGETQYF.

This clonotype has a handful of counts. The rearrangement uses TRBV20-1 and TRBJ2-3; D is tentatively TRBD1 or TRBD2 (6 bases each). This CDR3 spans 13 amino acids. V was trimmed by 8 bases and J by 1 base, leaving 13 bases between them. The germline gives CDR1 DFQATT, CDR2 SNEGSKA (reference sequence). The CDR3 sequence is CSLGGLGTDTQYF. As DNA, the CDR3 is TGCAGTCTGGGGGGCTTGGGCACAGATACGCAGTATTTT.

The chain combines TRBV6-5 with TRBJ1-2, with 8 bases matching TRBD1. The CDR3 runs to 15 residues. V shed 2 bases and J 4 bases; nucleotides not matched to a gene: 6. The germline gives CDR1 MNHEY, CDR2 SVGAGI. CDR3 protein: CASSYPRGHGYGYTF. CDR3 in DNA: TGTGCCAGCAGTTACCCCAGGGGGCATGGCTATGGCTACACCTTC.

V is TRBV11-2 and J is TRBJ1-1; D might be TRBD1 (5 bases). The V end lost 1 base, the J end lost 6 bases, and 9 bases lay between the germline ends. The CDR3 spans 13 residues. Germline V lookup: CDR1 SGHAT, CDR2 FQNNGV. Here the CDR3 reads CASSLGSGSEAFF. The CDR3 region has the DNA TGTGCCAGCAGCTTAGGTTCAGGGTCTGAAGCTTTCTTT.

J is TRBJ2-2 and V is TRBV4-1, with TRBD1 as a possible D gene (6 bases). Germline values: CDR1 MGHRA, CDR2 YSYEKL. The CDR3 is 17 amino acids. V was clipped by 0 bases and J by 5 bases, with 16 bases between them. The CDR3 here is CASSQDRQALSTGELFF. CDR3 nucleotides: TGCGCCAGCAGCCAAGATCGACAGGCCCTTTCAACCGGGGAGCTGTTTTTT.

This clonotype was counted a few times. The V gene is TRBV5-1, the J gene TRBJ2-4; D is perhaps TRBD2 (6 bases). Germline V gene lookup returns CDR1 SGHRS and CDR2 YFSETQ. The length of the CDR3 is 17 residues. V was shortened by 0 bases and J by 0 bases, with 13 bases between the two germline ends. The CDR3 DNA reads TGCGCCAGCAGCTTGGGGCGGGAACGACTAGCCAAAAACATTCAGTACTTC. Translated, it gives CASSLGRERLAKNIQYF.

The chain carries TRBV7-9 and TRBJ2-2; D gene ambiguous. The CDR3 has 19 residues. Germline assignment: CDR1 SEHNR and CDR2 FQNEAQ (reference sequence). Trimming removed 4 bases at V and 5 bases at J, with 26 bases between. This CDR3 reads CASSSVAFGSSFRTGELFF. The CDR3 nucleotides read TGTGCCAGCAGCTCCGTAGCTTTTGGCAGTAGCTTTAGAACCGGGGAGCTGTTTTTT.

V gene TRBV10-3 combines with J gene TRBJ2-3, with TRBD2 matching over 12 bases. V lost 3 bases to trimming and J lost 4 bases; unmatched junction nucleotides: 2. There are 15 residues in the CDR3. CDR1 ENHRY and CDR2 SYGVKD come from the germline V gene. CDR3: CAISDLAGGPDTQYF. For the CDR3, the DNA is TGTGCCATCAGTGATCTAGCGGGGGGGCCAGATACGCAGTATTTT.

The V gene is TRBV27, the J gene TRBJ2-7, with D maybe TRBD1 (7 bases). V lost 5 bases, J lost 3 bases, and 14 bases lay in between. There are 14 residues in the CDR3. The germline gives CDR1 MNHEY, CDR2 SMNVEV (reference sequence). CDR3 in amino acids: CASSAGQLYYEQYF. The CDR3, as DNA: TGTGCCAGCAGTGCGGGACAGCTATACTACGAGCAGTACTTC.

The sample holds a few counts of this clonotype. The chain recombines TRBV24-1 with TRBJ2-1, with TRBD1 matching 10 bases. CDR3 length equals 18 residues. Trimming cost V 4 bases and J 8 bases; bases outside gene matches: 16. CDR1 is KGHDR, CDR2 SFDVKD, per germline. CDR3 sequence reads: CATSDTRAGTGVVDEQFF. Here the CDR3 DNA reads TGTGCCACCAGTGACACCCGAGCCGGGACAGGGGTAGTCGATGAGCAGTTCTTC.

V gene TRBV9 combines with J gene TRBJ2-4; D is unresolved. The CDR3 has 14 amino acids. Germline V lookup: CDR1 SGDLS, CDR2 YYNGEE. The V end lost 4 bases, the J end lost 2 bases, and 10 bases lay between the germline ends. The CDR3 nucleotides are TGTGCCAGCAGCTCTCCCAGGACCAAAAACATTCAGTACTTC. This gives the protein CASSSPRTKNIQYF. Looking up the rest from reference TRBV9 and TRBJ2-4 gives the full variable domain: DSGVTQTPKHLITATGQRVTLRCSPRSGDLSVYWYQQSLDQGLQFLIQYYNGEERAKGNILERFSAQQFPDLHSELNLSSLELGDSALYFCASSSPRTKNIQYFGAGTRLSVL.